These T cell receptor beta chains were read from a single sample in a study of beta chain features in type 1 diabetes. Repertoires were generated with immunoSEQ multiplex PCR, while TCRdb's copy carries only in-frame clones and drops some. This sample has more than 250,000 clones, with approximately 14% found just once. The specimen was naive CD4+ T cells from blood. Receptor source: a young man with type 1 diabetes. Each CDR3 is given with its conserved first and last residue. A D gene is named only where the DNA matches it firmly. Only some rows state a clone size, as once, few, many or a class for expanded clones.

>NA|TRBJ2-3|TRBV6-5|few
TGTGCCAGCAACTTAAACAGGGCTGGGGATACGCAGTATTTT
CASNLNRAGDTQYF
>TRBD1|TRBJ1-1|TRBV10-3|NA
TGTGCCAACCCGGACAGGGCTCCGGACACTGAAGCTTTCTTT
CANPDRAPDTEAFF
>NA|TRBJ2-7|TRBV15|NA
TGTGCCACCAGCAGGGGAAAGGGGGGGCCCCCCTACGAGCAGTACTTC
CATSRGKGGPPYEQYF
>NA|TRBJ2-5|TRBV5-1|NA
TGCGCCAGCAGCCCAGGAAGAGAGACCCAGTACTTC
CASSPGRETQYF
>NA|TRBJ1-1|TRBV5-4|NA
TGTGCCAGCAGCTTGCAGAACACTGAAGCTTTCTTT
CASSLQNTEAFF
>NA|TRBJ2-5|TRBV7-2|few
TGTGCCAGCAGCGAAGGTGGAGGGCTGGAGACCCAGTACTTC
CASSEGGGLETQYF
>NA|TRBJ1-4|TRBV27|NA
TGTGCCAGCAGATGGGGAGGGGCCTCAACTAATGAAAAACTGTTTTTT
CASRWGGASTNEKLFF
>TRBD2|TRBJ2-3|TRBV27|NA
TGTGCCAGCACGTTCGCGGGAGGCACAGATACGCAGTATTTT
CASTFAGGTDTQYF
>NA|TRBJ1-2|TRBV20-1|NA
TGCAGTGCTTTTCGTTCCGGCTACACCTTC
CSAFRSGYTF
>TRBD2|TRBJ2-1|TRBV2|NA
TGTGCCGGGGGACTAGCGGATGAGCAGTTCTTC
CAGGLADEQFF
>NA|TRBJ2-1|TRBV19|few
TGTGCCAGTAGTATGAGCTACAATGAGCAGTTCTTC
CASSMSYNEQFF
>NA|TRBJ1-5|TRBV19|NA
TGTGCCAGTAGTATTTGGAGCGCAGACTATCAGCCCCAGCATTTT
CASSIWSADYQPQHF
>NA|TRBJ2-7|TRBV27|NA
TGTGCCAGCAGGACACAGGACTCCTACGAGCAGTACTTC
CASRTQDSYEQYF
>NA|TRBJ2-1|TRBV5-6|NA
TGTGCCAGCAGCGGGCTAGCTATTTACAATGAGCAGTTCTTC
CASSGLAIYNEQFF
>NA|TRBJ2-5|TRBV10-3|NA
TGTGCCATCAAGGAGGATGAGACCCAGTACTTC
CAIKEDETQYF
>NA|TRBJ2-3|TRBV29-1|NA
TGCAGCGTTCTAACAGCACACAGAACAGATACGCAGTATTTT
CSVLTAHRTDTQYF
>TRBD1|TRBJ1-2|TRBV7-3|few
TGTGCCAGCATCGAAGGCAGGGGGGACTATGGCTACACCTTC
CASIEGRGDYGYTF
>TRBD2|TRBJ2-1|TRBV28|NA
TGTGCCAGCAGTTCCTCCCCCGGGACTAGCGGGAGTCTGTATGAGCAGTTCTTC
CASSSSPGTSGSLYEQFF
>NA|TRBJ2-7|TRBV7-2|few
TGTGCCAGCACCAGAGACTACGGGAGTAGTACCTACGAGCAGTACTTC
CASTRDYGSSTYEQYF
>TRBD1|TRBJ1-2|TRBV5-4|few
TGTGCCAGCAGCTCCACGACAGGGAACCGCTATGGCTACACCTTC
CASSSTTGNRYGYTF
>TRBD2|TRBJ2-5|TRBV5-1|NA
TGCGCCAGCAGCTTGGCTCGACTAGCGGAGCGGGAGACCCAGTACTTC
CASSLARLAERETQYF
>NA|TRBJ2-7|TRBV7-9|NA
TGTGCCAGCAGCTGGCAGGGTACGTACGAGCAGTACTTC
CASSWQGTYEQYF
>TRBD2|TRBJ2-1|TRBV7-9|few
TGTGCCAGCAGCTTTCAGAGCGGGAGCCCCTACAATGAGCAGTTCTTC
CASSFQSGSPYNEQFF
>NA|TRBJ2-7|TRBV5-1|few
TGCGCCAGCAGCTTGGGCCAGGTCTACGAGCAGTACTTC
CASSLGQVYEQYF